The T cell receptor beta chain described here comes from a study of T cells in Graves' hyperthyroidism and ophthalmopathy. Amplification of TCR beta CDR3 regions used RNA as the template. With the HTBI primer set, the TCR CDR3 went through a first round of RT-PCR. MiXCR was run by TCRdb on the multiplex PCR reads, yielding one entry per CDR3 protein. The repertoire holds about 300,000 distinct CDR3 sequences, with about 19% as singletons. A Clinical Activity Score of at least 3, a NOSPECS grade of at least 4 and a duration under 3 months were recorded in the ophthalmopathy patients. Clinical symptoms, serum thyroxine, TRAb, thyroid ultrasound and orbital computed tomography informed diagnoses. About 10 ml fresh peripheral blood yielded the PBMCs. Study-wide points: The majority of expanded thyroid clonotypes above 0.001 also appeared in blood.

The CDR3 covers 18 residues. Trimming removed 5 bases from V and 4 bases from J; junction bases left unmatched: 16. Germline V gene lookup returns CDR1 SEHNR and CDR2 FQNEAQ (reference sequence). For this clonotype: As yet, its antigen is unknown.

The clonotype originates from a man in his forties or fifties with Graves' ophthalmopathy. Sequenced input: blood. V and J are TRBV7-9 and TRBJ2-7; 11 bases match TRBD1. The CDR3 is CASSPRERDRGSSYEQYF. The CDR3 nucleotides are TGTGCCAGCAGCCCCCGGGAGCGGGACAGGGGGAGTAGTTACGAGCAGTACTTC. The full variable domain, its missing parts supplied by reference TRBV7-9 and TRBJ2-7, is DTGVSQNPRHKITKRGQNVTFRCDPISEHNRLYWYRQTLGQGPEFLTYFQNEAQLEKSRLLSDRFSAERPKGSFSTLEIQRTEQGDSAMYLCASSPRERDRGSSYEQYFGPGTRLTVT.